This TCR beta chain was recorded in a study of blood T cell repertoires in COVID-19. Whole-study context: Researchers got acute and convalescent COVID-19 samples from the United States, Italy and Spain.

The assay was immunoSEQ multiplex PCR, and TCRdb's table has in-frame clones only and misses some. The sample records over 130,000 clones, around four fifths being singletons. The germline CDR1 and CDR2 sequences are SGHDT and YYEEEE. Trimming took 0 bases from V and 8 from J, leaving 11 bases between them. This CDR3 comprises 13 residues. The sequence was obtained from a woman at least 80 years old with acute or convalescent COVID-19. This chain links TRBV5-6 with TRBJ1-2; D may be TRBD1 (6 bases). The material sequenced was peripheral blood. The DNA for the CDR3 is TGTGCCAGCAGCTTGGGTCGCAGGGGAGGCTACACCTTC. Amino acid sequence: CASSLGRRGGYTF.